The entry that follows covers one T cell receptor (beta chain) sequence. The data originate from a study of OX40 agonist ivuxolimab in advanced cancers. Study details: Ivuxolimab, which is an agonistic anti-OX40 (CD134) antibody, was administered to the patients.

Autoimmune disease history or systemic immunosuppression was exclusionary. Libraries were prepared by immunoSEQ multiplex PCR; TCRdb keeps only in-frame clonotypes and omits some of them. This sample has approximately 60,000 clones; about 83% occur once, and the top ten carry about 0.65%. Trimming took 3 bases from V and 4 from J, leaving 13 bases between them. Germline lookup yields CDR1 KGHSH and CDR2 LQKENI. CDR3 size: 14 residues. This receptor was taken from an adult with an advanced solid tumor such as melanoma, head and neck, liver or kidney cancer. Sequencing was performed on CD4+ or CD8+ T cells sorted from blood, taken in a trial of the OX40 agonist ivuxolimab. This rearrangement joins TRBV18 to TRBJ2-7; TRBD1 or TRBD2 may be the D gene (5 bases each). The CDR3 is CASSPGRDGYEQYF. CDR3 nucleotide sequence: TGTGCCAGCTCACCCGGCAGGGACGGGTACGAGCAGTACTTC.